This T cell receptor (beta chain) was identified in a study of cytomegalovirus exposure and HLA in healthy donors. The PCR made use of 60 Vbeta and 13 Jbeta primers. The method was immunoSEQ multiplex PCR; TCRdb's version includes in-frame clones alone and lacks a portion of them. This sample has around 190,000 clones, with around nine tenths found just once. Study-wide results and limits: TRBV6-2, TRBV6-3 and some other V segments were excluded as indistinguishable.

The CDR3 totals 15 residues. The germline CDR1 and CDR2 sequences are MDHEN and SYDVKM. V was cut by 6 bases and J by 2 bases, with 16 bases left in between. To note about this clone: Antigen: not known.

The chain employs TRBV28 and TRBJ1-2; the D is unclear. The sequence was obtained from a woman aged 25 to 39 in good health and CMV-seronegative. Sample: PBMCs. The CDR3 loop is CASRSPGLTNYGYTF. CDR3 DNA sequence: TGTGCCAGCAGGTCCCCCGGACTGACGAACTATGGCTACACCTTC.